The sequence of this T cell receptor (beta chain) was determined in a study of OX40 agonist ivuxolimab in advanced cancers. Looking at the study overall: Partial responses were seen in three patients, one with hepatocellular carcinoma and two with cutaneous melanoma.

Generated by immunoSEQ multiplex PCR, the TCRdb table keeps only in-frame clones and is missing some. The table lists more than 100,000 clones, about 93% of them singletons, with roughly 1% in the top ten. This CDR3 has 15 residues. From germline, CDR1 is SGHRS and CDR2 YFSETQ. Trimming took off 3 bases at V and 0 bases at J, with 12 bases between the two ends. Findings and limits, study-wide: In general, CD8+ T cells held more expanded clones than CD4+ did, on average. At 0.1 to 3.0 mg/kg and by week 6, clonal expansion occurred in CD4+ and CD8+ blood T cells.

Comments on this clone: The antigen is not known.

The sample in question was CD4+ or CD8+ T cells sorted from blood, obtained in a trial of the OX40 agonist ivuxolimab. The TCR was taken from an adult with an advanced solid tumor such as melanoma, head and neck, liver or kidney cancer. This sequence joins TRBV5-1 and TRBJ1-1, with D possibly being TRBD1 (5 bases). The CDR3 DNA reads as TGCGCCAGCAGCTCGACCCAGGGCTTGAACACTGAAGCTTTCTTT. This gives the protein CASSSTQGLNTEAFF.